Following are 2 T cell receptor beta chains from one sample sequenced in a study of CD8+CD57+ T cells in acquired aplastic anemia. Genomic DNA, serving as template, underwent TCR beta VDJ and CDR3 profiling. TCRdb itself ran the reads through MiXCR, one entry per CDR3 protein. The sample has 200,000 to 250,000 distinct CDR3 sequences, roughly 50% seen once; the top ten hold about 20%. Patients who underwent sequencing had shown CD8+CD57+ cell expansion by flow cytometry. Sequencing was carried out using sorted CD4+, CD8+, or CD8+CD57+ T cells (not recorded which) from PBMCs. These receptors were taken from a human donor with aplastic anemia.

This chain links TRBV11-2 with TRBJ1-2, with 7 positions matching TRBD1. Trimming cost V 1 base and J 7 bases; bases outside gene matches: 9. Germline CDR1 reads SGHAT; CDR2 reads FQNNGV. The CDR3 is 15 amino acids. Here the CDR3 reads CASSLARTGAGGYTF. In nucleotides, the CDR3 is TGTGCCAGCAGCTTAGCCCGTACAGGGGCAGGTGGCTACACCTTC.

The chain recombines TRBV6-4 with TRBJ1-1; TRBD1 is a possible D gene (6 bases). There are 15 residues in the CDR3. V was trimmed by 6 bases and J by 5 bases, leaving 19 bases between them. Germline V gene sequence: CDR1 MRHNA, CDR2 SNTAGT. The CDR3 spells CASSRLRGGETEAFF. DNA of the CDR3: TGTGCCAGCAGCCGACTCAGAGGGGGGGAAACTGAAGCTTTCTTT.